This note documents a single T cell receptor beta chain sequence. No antigen is known for it. The sample originates from a study of memory B cells and T cells in multiple sclerosis. Whole-study findings and limits: Shared clonotype counts depended on differing compartment clone-set sizes and were normalized.

The trim removed 4 bases at V and 6 bases at J, leaving 8 bases unmatched. The germline gives CDR1 SEHNR, CDR2 FQNEAQ (reference sequence). The CDR3 has 15 amino acids. Sequencing was performed with immunoSEQ multiplex PCR; in TCRdb, only in-frame clones are kept and a portion is missing. The table shows 35,000 to 55,000 clones, with almost 85% occurring only once. Stimulus-free culture yielded autoproliferating CFSE-dim and non-proliferating CFSE-high T cells, each sequenced separately. Pooled replicate wells came from some 5x10^7 CFSE-labeled PBMCs cultured around seven days without stimulus. The PBMCs received 0.45 to 0.6 uM CFSE and serum-free culture with no added stimuli.

J is TRBJ2-4 and V is TRBV7-9; 8 nucleotides agree with TRBD1. This TCR was recovered from a human donor with multiple sclerosis. The sample was PBMCs from blood kept in culture. CDR3 in DNA: TGTGCCAGCAGCTACCGAGGACAGGGCGGAAACATTCAGTACTTC. Residues: CASSYRGQGGNIQYF.